This T cell receptor beta chain originates from a study of T cells in Graves' hyperthyroidism and ophthalmopathy (dated by TCRdb to the late 2010s). Study-level background: Peripheral blood samples were taken at the time of initial diagnosis, prior to any treatment. The approximately 98 discovery patients were randomly divided into training and test sets at a 7:3 ratio. After sampling, hyperthyroidism patients received methimazole starting at 30 mg daily, and ophthalmopathy patients received high-dose intravenous methylprednisolone. TCR V-J signatures able to tell the groups apart were searched for in a discovery cohort of some 97 patients, of whom around 42 had Graves' ophthalmopathy and 55 to 60 had stable Graves' hyperthyroidism. Thyroid tissue and blood T-cell repertoires from roughly six Graves' hyperthyroidism patients were also compared in the study. The paper describes TCR Vbeta CDR3 sequencing of 120 to 150 peripheral blood samples, made up of under 50 ophthalmopathy patients, around 78 hyperthyroidism patients and some 17 progressor patients. An independent validation cohort of 18 to 20 hyperthyroidism patients and 17 patients who later progressed to ophthalmopathy tested prospective prediction of ophthalmopathy.

The hyperthyroidism patients were between 18 and 65 years old and newly diagnosed, with a disease duration of less than 2 months. Patients with uncontrolled infections, other autoimmune diseases, pregnancy or lactation were excluded. Diagnoses were established on the basis of clinical symptoms, serum thyroxine and TRAb, thyroid ultrasound, and orbital computed tomography. For progressor patients, blood was drawn at the first diagnosis of hyperthyroidism, before any ophthalmopathy symptoms had appeared. Ficoll-Paque density gradient centrifugation was used to isolate PBMCs from about 9.4 ml of fresh peripheral blood. Progressor patients were first diagnosed with Graves' hyperthyroidism and then developed ophthalmopathy during follow-up. Total RNA was extracted with Trizol reagent, and quality was checked on an Agilent 2100 Bioanalyzer. This clonotype was seen at least ten times. The antigen this receptor binds is unknown. Per-nucleotide qualities are absent, and no much larger clonotype sits a single base away.

The study at large found these results: In validation, the model predicted progression to ophthalmopathy with approximately 71% sensitivity and approximately 78% specificity, a median of around six months before onset. A 13 V-J signature model separated ophthalmopathy from stable hyperthyroidism, with 87.88% sensitivity and roughly 82% specificity in cross-validation and 80%/75% in testing. Most expanded thyroid clonotypes (frequency above 0.001) were also detected in blood, suggesting blood repertoires may reflect thyroid immune responses. No statistical method was used to set the sample size in advance, and investigators knew the group allocation.

The TCR beta CDR3 regions were amplified from the RNA transcripts. The first round of RT-PCR for the TCR CDR3 was performed with the HTBI primer set and the Qiagen OneStep RT-PCR kit. The libraries were constructed in a second round of multiplex PCR and then size-selected and purified. The libraries were sequenced on an Illumina HiSeq2000 using paired-end 100 bp reads. Concerning the study's data processing: SOAPnuke was used to process the raw data, with reads discarded if the reads contained adapters or uncalled bases, had a mean Phred below 15, or lacked an exact constant-primer or identifier match. High-quality paired reads were merged using COPE v1.2.5, and each unique nucleotide sequence was defined as a clonotype. Clonotypes were aligned to IMGT TRBV, TRBD and TRBJ reference segments using MiTCR v1.1. The analysis was restricted to V-J combinations with a frequency above 0.0001, which together covered 99.2% of the repertoires. A TCS score was defined as the ratio of F50 (clonal expansion) to E x V (chaos), with BLOSUM62-based TCRdist applied between CDR3 peptides within each V-J. Welch's t-statistics and random forest reduced some 510 V-J features to roughly 13, which were used in a naive Bayes classifier (R e1071). Starting from the raw public reads, TCRdb applied fastp trimming at Q25, assembled clones with MiXCR and retained in-frame beta chains. Rows with one shared CDR3 protein collapse into an entry with the most common genes and DNA. The authors' filters were not applied to this entry. The sample table records some 300,000 distinct CDR3 sequences; about an eighth of these occur just once. The top ten clones comprise more than 7.5% of the sample.

The source of this sequence is a woman in her 30s with Graves' hyperthyroidism that later progressed to Graves' ophthalmopathy. Source material: blood.

The sequenced DNA is TGTGCCAGCAGTCGCCCGGGACAGGGGGTGGAGCAGCCCCAGCATTTT. Translated, it gives CASSRPGQGVEQPQHF. The rearranged chain carries TRBV28 and TRBJ1-5; 11 bases in between match TRBD1. The germline V gene supplies CDR1 MDHEN and CDR2 SYDVKM. Counted from cysteine to phenylalanine, this CDR3 has 16 amino acids. CDR3 DNA is the only sequence kept; it has 48 bases, read in frame from the first base. V has 5 bases trimmed and J has 7 bases trimmed; junction bases matching no gene number 10.